The sequence of this T cell receptor beta chain was determined in a study of STAT5B mutations in CD4+ large granular lymphocyte leukemia. Study overall: Among healthy donors, a particular HLA allele went with more CDR3 'QG' motifs. Overall study results and limits: The CD4+ versus CD8+ T-LGLL clonality difference may reflect limited sample size. Approximately 25% of private leukemic clonotypes occurred rarely in other patients' non-leukemic repertoires.

The CDR3 length is 11 residues. CDR1 is SQVTM and CDR2 is ANQGSEA in the germline V gene. Trimming left V 5 bases short and J 6 bases short, with 10 bases between. The authors' processing: Lowest detectable productive clonotype frequency was 2.59 x 10-5. Repertoires were generated with immunoSEQ multiplex PCR, while TCRdb's copy carries only in-frame clones and drops some. For V, J and clone size, that table is used; D and trimming come from the DNA. The top ten clones hold approximately 4% of a sample with 37,000 or so clones, more than 80% of them seen once. This clone was picked up a small number of times. The antigen remains undetermined.

The TCR originated in a human donor in good health. The gene calls are TRBV29-1 and TRBJ1-2; D unresolved. Sequences were obtained from CD4+ T cells from blood buffy coats. The chain's CDR3 is CSVTDKDGYTF. CDR3 in DNA: TGCAGCGTTACCGACAAAGATGGCTACACCTTC. Filled out from reference TRBV29-1 and TRBJ1-2, the complete variable domain reads SAVISQKPSRDICQRGTSLTIQCQVDSQVTMMFWYRQQPGQSLTLIATANQGSEATYESGFVIDKFPISRPNLTFSTLTVSNMSPEDSSIYLCSVTDKDGYTFGSGTRLTVV.